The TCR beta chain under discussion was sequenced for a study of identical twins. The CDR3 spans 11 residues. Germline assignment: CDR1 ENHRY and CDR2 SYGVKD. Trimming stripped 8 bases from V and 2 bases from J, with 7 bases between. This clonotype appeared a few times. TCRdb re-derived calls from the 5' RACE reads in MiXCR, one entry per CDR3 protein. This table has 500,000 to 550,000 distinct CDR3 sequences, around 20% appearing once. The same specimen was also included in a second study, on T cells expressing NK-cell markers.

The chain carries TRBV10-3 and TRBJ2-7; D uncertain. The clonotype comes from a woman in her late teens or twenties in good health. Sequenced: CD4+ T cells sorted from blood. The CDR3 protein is CAIGIAYEQYF. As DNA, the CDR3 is TGTGCCATCGGAATAGCCTACGAGCAGTACTTC.